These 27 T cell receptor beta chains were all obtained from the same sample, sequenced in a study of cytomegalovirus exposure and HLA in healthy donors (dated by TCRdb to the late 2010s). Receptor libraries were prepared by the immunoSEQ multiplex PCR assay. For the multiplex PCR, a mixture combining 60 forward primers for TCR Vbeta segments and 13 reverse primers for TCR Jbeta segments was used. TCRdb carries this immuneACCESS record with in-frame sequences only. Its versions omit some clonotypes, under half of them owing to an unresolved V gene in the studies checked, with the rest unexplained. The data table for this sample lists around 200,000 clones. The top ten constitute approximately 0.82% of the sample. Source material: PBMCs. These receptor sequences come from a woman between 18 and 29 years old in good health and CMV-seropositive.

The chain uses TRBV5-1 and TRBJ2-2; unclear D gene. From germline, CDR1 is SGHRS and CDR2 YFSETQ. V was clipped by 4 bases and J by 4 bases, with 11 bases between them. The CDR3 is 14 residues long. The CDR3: CASSGQATTGELFF. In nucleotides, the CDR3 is TGCGCCAGCAGCGGCCAGGCCACCACCGGGGAGCTGTTTTTT.

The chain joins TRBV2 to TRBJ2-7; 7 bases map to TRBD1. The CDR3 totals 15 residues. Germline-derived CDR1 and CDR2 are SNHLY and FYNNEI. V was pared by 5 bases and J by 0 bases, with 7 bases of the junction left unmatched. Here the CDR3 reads CASSLGTDHSYEQYF. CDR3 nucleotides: TGTGCCAGCAGTCTAGGGACAGACCACTCCTACGAGCAGTACTTC.

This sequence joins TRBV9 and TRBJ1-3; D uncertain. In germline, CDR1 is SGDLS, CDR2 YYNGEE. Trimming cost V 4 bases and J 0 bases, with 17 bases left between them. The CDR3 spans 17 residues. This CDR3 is CASSPRGLDGSGNTIYF. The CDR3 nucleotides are TGTGCCAGCAGCCCCCGCGGGTTGGACGGCTCTGGAAACACCATATATTTT.

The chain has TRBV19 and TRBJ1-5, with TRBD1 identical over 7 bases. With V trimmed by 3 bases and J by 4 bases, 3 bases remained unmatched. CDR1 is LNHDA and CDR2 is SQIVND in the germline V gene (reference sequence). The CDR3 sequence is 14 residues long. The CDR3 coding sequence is TGTGCCAGTAGTATCTCACAGGGGAATCAGCCCCAGCATTTT. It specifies CASSISQGNQPQHF. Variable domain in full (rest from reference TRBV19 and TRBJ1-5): DGGITQSPKYLFRKEGQNVTLSCEQNLNHDAMYWYRQDPGQGLRLIYYSQIVNDFQKGDIAEGYSVSREKKESFPLTVTSAQKNPTAFYLCASSISQGNQPQHFGDGTRLSIL.

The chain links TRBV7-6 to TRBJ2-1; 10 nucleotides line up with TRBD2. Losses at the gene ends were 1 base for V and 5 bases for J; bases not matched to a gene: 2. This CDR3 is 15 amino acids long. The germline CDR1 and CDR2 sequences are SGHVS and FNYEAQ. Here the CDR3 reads CASSLGTSGHNEQFF. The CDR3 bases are TGTGCCAGCAGCTTAGGGACTAGCGGCCACAATGAGCAGTTCTTC. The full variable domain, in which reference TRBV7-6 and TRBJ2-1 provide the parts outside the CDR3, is GAGVSQSPRYKVTKRGQDVALRCDPISGHVSLYWYRQALGQGPEFLTYFNYEAQQDKSGLPNDRFSAERPEGSISTLTIQRTEQRDSAMYRCASSLGTSGHNEQFFGPGTRLTVL.

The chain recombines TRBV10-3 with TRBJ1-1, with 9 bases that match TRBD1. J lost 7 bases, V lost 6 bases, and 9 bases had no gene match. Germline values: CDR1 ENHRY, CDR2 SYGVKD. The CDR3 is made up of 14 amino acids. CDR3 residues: CAISTTGGGSEAFF. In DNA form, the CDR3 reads TGTGCCATCAGCACTACAGGGGGCGGGAGTGAAGCTTTCTTT.

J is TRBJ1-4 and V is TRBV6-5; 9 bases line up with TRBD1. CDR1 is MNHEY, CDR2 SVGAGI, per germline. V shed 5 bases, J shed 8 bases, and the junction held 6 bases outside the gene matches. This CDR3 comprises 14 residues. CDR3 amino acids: CASSQGQGEEKLFF. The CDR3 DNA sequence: TGTGCCAGCAGTCAGGGACAGGGAGAGGAAAAACTGTTTTTT.

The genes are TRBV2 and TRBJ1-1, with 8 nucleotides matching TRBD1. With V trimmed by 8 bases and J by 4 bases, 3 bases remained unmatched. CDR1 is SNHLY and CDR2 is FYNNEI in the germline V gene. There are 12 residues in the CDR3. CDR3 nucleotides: TGTGCCAGCCAAACAGGGGGCACTGAAGCTTTCTTT. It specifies CASQTGGTEAFF.

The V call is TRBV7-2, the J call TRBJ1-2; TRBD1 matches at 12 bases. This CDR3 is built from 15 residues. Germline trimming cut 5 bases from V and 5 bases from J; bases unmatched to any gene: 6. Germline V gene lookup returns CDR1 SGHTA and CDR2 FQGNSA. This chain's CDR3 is CASSPTGQGAYGYTF. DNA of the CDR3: TGTGCCAGCAGCCCCACGGGACAGGGGGCATATGGCTACACCTTC. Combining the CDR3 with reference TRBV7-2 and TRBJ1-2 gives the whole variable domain GAGVSQSPSNKVTEKGKDVELRCDPISGHTALYWYRQSLGQGLEFLIYFQGNSAPDKSGLPSDRFSAERTGGSVSTLTIQRTQQEDSAVYLCASSPTGQGAYGYTFGSGTRLTVV.

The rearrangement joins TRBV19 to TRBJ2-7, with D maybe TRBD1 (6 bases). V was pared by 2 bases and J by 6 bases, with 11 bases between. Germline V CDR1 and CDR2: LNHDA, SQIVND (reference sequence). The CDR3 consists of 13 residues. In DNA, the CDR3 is TGTGCCAGTAGTATAAGGGACAAATCCGAGCAGTACTTC. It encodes CASSIRDKSEQYF. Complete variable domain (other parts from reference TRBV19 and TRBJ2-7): DGGITQSPKYLFRKEGQNVTLSCEQNLNHDAMYWYRQDPGQGLRLIYYSQIVNDFQKGDIAEGYSVSREKKESFPLTVTSAQKNPTAFYLCASSIRDKSEQYFGPGTRLTVT.

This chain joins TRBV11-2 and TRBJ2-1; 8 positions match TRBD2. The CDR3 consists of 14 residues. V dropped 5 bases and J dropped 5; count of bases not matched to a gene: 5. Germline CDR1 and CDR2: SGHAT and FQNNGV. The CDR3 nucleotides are TGTGCCAGCAGCACCCGGACTAGCAACAATGAGCAGTTCTTC. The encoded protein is CASSTRTSNNEQFF.

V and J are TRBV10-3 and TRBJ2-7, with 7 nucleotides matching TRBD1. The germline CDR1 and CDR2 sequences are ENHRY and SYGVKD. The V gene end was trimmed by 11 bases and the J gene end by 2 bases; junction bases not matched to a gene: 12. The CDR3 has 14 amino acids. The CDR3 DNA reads TGTGCCTCAAGCAGGGACAGCGGAACCTACGAGCAGTACTTC. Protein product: CASSRDSGTYEQYF.

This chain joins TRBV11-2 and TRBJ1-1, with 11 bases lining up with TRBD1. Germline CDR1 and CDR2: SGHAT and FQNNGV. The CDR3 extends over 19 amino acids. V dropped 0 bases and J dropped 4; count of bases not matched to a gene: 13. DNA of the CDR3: TGTGCCAGCAGCTTAGATCCTTTCGGGACAGGGGGTATCGGCACTGAAGCTTTCTTT. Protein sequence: CASSLDPFGTGGIGTEAFF.

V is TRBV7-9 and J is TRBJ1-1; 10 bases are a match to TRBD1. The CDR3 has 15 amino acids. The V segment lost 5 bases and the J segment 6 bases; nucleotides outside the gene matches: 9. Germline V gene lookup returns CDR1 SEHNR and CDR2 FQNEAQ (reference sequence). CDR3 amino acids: CASSPGTGVGSEAFF. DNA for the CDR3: TGTGCCAGCAGCCCCGGGACAGGGGTCGGGTCTGAAGCTTTCTTT.

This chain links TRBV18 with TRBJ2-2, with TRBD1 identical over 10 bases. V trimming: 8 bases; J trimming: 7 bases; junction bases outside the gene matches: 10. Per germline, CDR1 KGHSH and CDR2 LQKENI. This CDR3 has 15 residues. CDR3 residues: CASTPGTGVSGELFF. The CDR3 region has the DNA TGTGCCAGCACCCCTGGGACAGGGGTTAGCGGGGAGCTGTTTTTT. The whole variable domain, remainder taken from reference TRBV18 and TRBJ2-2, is NAGVMQNPRHLVRRRGQEARLRCSPMKGHSHVYWYRQLPEEGLKFMVYLQKENIIDESGMPKERFSAEFPKEGPSILRIQQVVRGDSAAYFCASTPGTGVSGELFFGEGSRLTVL.

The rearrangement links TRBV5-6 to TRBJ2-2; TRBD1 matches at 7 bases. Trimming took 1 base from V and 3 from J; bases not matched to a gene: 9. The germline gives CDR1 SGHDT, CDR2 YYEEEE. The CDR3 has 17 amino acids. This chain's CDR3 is CASSLITGVMDTGELFF. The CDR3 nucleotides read TGTGCCAGCAGCTTGATAACAGGGGTAATGGACACCGGGGAGCTGTTTTTT.

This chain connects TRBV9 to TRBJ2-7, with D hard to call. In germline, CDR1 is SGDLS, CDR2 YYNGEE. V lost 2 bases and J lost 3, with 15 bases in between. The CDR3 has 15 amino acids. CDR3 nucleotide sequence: TGTGCCAGCAGCGTTCCTAATGAAGACAACTACGAGCAGTACTTC. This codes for CASSVPNEDNYEQYF. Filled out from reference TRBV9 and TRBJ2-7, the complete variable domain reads DSGVTQTPKHLITATGQRVTLRCSPRSGDLSVYWYQQSLDQGLQFLIQYYNGEERAKGNILERFSAQQFPDLHSELNLSSLELGDSALYFCASSVPNEDNYEQYFGPGTRLTVT.

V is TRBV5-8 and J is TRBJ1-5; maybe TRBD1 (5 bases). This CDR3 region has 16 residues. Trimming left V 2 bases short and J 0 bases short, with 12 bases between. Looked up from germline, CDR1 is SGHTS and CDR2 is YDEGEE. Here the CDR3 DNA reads TGTGCCAGCAGCTTTGGGGCCGAAAATAGCAATCAGCCCCAGCATTTT. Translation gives CASSFGAENSNQPQHF.

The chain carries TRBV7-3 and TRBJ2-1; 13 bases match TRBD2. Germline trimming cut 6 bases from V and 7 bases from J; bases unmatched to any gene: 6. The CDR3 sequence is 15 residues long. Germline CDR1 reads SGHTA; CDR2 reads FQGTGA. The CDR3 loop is CASSTLAGGQNEQFF. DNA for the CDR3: TGTGCCAGCAGTACACTAGCGGGGGGGCAGAATGAGCAGTTCTTC. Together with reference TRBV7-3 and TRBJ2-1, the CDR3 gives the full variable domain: GAGVSQTPSNKVTEKGKYVELRCDPISGHTALYWYRQSLGQGPEFLIYFQGTGAADDSGLPNDRFFAVRPEGSVSTLKIQRTERGDSAVYLCASSTLAGGQNEQFFGPGTRLTVL.

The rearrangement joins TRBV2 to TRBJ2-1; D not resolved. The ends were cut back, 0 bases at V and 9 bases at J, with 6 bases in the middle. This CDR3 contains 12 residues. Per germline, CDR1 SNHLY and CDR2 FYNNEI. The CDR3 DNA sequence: TGTGCCAGCAGTGAAGCTCAGGTTGAGCAGTTCTTC. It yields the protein CASSEAQVEQFF.

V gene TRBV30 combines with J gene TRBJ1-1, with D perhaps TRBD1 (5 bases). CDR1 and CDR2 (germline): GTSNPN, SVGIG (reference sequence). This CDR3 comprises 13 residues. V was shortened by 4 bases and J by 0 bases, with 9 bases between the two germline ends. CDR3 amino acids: CAWTMTVNTEAFF. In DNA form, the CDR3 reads TGTGCCTGGACCATGACAGTGAACACTGAAGCTTTCTTT.

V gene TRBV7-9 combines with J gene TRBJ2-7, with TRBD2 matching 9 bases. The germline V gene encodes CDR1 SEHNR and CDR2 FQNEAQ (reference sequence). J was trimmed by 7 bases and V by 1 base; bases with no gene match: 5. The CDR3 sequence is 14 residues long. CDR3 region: CASSLVAGEEEQYF. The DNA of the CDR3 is TGTGCCAGCAGCTTAGTAGCGGGAGAGGAAGAGCAGTACTTC.

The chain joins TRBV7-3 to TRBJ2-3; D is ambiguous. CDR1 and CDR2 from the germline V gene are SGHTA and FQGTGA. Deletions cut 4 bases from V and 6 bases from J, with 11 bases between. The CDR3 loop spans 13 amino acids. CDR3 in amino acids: CASSYVTGDTQYF. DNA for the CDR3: TGTGCCAGCAGCTATGTTACCGGGGATACGCAGTATTTT.

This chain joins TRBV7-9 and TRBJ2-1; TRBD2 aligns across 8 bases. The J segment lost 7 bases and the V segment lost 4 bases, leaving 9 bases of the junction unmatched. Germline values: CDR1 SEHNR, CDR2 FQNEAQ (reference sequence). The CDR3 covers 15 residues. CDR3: CASSYRGGEANEQFF. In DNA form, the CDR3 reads TGTGCCAGCAGCTACCGGGGGGGTGAGGCGAATGAGCAGTTCTTC.

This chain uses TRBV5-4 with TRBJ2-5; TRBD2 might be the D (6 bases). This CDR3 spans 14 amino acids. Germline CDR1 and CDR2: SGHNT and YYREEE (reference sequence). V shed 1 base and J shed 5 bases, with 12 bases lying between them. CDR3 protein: CASSLRGGGETQYF. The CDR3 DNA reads TGTGCCAGCAGCTTGCGGGGAGGTGGTGAGACCCAGTACTTC.

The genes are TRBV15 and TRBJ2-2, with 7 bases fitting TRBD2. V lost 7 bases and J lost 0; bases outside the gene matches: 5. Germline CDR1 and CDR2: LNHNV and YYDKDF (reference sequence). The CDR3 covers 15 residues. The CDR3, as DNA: TGTGCCACCACCCCCCGGGGGGCGAACACCGGGGAGCTGTTTTTT. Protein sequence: CATTPRGANTGELFF.

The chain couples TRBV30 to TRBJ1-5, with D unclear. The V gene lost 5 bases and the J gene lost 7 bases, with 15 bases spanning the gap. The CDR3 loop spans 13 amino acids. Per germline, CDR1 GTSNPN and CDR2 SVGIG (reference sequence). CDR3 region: CAWDFTGEQPQHF. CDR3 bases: TGTGCCTGGGATTTCACCGGGGAACAGCCCCAGCATTTT.